The rows below give T cell receptor beta chains drawn from one sample of a study of cytomegalovirus exposure and HLA in healthy donors. Only in-frame clones appear in the TCRdb table, and some are missing; sequencing was by immunoSEQ multiplex PCR. The sample lists 150,000 or so clones; roughly 80% were seen once. Source material: PBMCs. The source is a woman in her forties or fifties in good health and CMV-seropositive. Both conserved end residues are part of each CDR3. Each record gives: clone size, V gene, J gene, D gene, CDR3 DNA, CDR3 protein. D genes are given only for firm matches. A row's size may be missing; if present it is once, few, many or a size class.

abundance: few; v_gene: TRBV9; j_gene: TRBJ1-3; d_gene: -; CDR3nt: TGTGCCAGCAGCGTAGATCAGTTTTCTGGAAACACCATATATTTT; CDR3aa: CASSVDQFSGNTIYF
abundance: -; v_gene: TRBV4-3; j_gene: TRBJ1-6; d_gene: -; CDR3nt: TGCGCCAGCAGCCAAATAGGGCAGGGGATGTACTCCAATAATTCACCCCTCCACTTT; CDR3aa: CASSQIGQGMYSNNSPLHF
abundance: -; v_gene: TRBV2; j_gene: TRBJ1-5; d_gene: TRBD1; CDR3nt: TGTGCCAGCAGACAGGGGAGAGATCAGCCCCAGCATTTT; CDR3aa: CASRQGRDQPQHF
abundance: -; v_gene: TRBV2; j_gene: TRBJ2-5; d_gene: TRBD2; CDR3nt: TGTGCCAGCAGTGACGGGAAGACTAGCGCCTGGGTGGGGACCCAGTACTTC; CDR3aa: CASSDGKTSAWVGTQYF
abundance: -; v_gene: TRBV28; j_gene: TRBJ1-3; d_gene: TRBD1; CDR3nt: TGTGCCAGCAGTTTCAGGGGGGCTGGAAACACCATATATTTT; CDR3aa: CASSFRGAGNTIYF
abundance: once; v_gene: TRBV27; j_gene: TRBJ1-1; d_gene: -; CDR3nt: TGTGCCAGCAACCCGTTCAGTGGAGGAGCCACTGAAGCTTTCTTT; CDR3aa: CASNPFSGGATEAFF
abundance: -; v_gene: TRBV4-1; j_gene: TRBJ2-3; d_gene: -; CDR3nt: TGCGCCAGCAGCCAAGAGGGGGCTGGGGATACGCAGTATTTT; CDR3aa: CASSQEGAGDTQYF
abundance: -; v_gene: TRBV7-2; j_gene: TRBJ1-2; d_gene: TRBD1; CDR3nt: TGTGCCAGCAGCCCCCGGGGACAGGCCTACTATGGCTACACCTTC; CDR3aa: CASSPRGQAYYGYTF
abundance: -; v_gene: TRBV5-1; j_gene: TRBJ2-7; d_gene: TRBD2; CDR3nt: TGCGCCAGCAGCTTATTGACTAGCGGGGGCGGAACCTCCTACGAGCAGTACTTC; CDR3aa: CASSLLTSGGGTSYEQYF
abundance: once; v_gene: TRBV6-1; j_gene: TRBJ2-5; d_gene: TRBD2; CDR3nt: TGTGCCAGCAGCTGGACTAGCGGAGGGGGAGAGACCCAGTACTTC; CDR3aa: CASSWTSGGGETQYF
abundance: once; v_gene: TRBV5-4; j_gene: TRBJ2-7; d_gene: -; CDR3nt: TGTGCCAGCAGTTCACAGGGATCCTACGAGCAGTACTTC; CDR3aa: CASSSQGSYEQYF
abundance: -; v_gene: TRBV4-3; j_gene: TRBJ2-5; d_gene: TRBD2; CDR3nt: TGCGCCAGCAGCCACCGGCAAGGACTAGCGGGACGGGGTGAAGAGACCCAGTACTTC; CDR3aa: CASSHRQGLAGRGEETQYF
abundance: -; v_gene: TRBV19; j_gene: TRBJ2-7; d_gene: TRBD2; CDR3nt: TGTGCCAGTAGTATCCAGCGGGGATCCTACGAGCAGTACTTC; CDR3aa: CASSIQRGSYEQYF
abundance: -; v_gene: TRBV7-3; j_gene: TRBJ2-6; d_gene: -; CDR3nt: TGTGCCAGCAGCTCAACTCGGACAGTCTCTGGGGCCAACGTCCTGACTTTC; CDR3aa: CASSSTRTVSGANVLTF
abundance: -; v_gene: TRBV27; j_gene: TRBJ1-1; d_gene: -; CDR3nt: TGTGCCAGCAGTTTAGGAGGGAACACTGAAGCTTTCTTT; CDR3aa: CASSLGGNTEAFF
abundance: -; v_gene: TRBV5-1; j_gene: TRBJ2-3; d_gene: TRBD2; CDR3nt: TGCGCCAGCAGCTTAGGGGTACTAGCGGGGCAAACAGATACGCAGTATTTT; CDR3aa: CASSLGVLAGQTDTQYF
abundance: -; v_gene: TRBV9; j_gene: TRBJ2-3; d_gene: -; CDR3nt: TGTGCCAGCAGCGTAAAAGGGGACTCGCCAGATACGCAGTATTTT; CDR3aa: CASSVKGDSPDTQYF
abundance: once; v_gene: TRBV7-5; j_gene: TRBJ1-1; d_gene: -; CDR3nt: TGTGTCAGAAGCTTAGATAGAATACAGGGTCCGCACACTGAAGCTTTCTTT; CDR3aa: CVRSLDRIQGPHTEAFF
abundance: -; v_gene: TRBV27; j_gene: TRBJ2-1; d_gene: TRBD2; CDR3nt: TGTGCCAGCAGTTTATCGATTCGGGCTAGCGGGAGACTCTCCAATGAGCAGTTCTTC; CDR3aa: CASSLSIRASGRLSNEQFF
abundance: -; v_gene: TRBV16; j_gene: TRBJ2-1; d_gene: TRBD1; CDR3nt: TGTGCCAGCAGCCCAGAGACAGGGCCTTACAATGAGCAGTTCTTC; CDR3aa: CASSPETGPYNEQFF
abundance: -; v_gene: TRBV4-3; j_gene: TRBJ2-7; d_gene: -; CDR3nt: TGCGCCAGCAGCCAAGATCGCGCGGGGGCGGGCGAGCAGTACTTC; CDR3aa: CASSQDRAGAGEQYF
abundance: -; v_gene: TRBV28; j_gene: TRBJ2-7; d_gene: TRBD2; CDR3nt: TGTGCCAGCAGTAATAGAGCGGGGTACTCCTACGAGCAGTACTTC; CDR3aa: CASSNRAGYSYEQYF
abundance: -; v_gene: TRBV10-3; j_gene: TRBJ1-1; d_gene: -; CDR3nt: TGTGCCATCAGTGATGAGGGAGGCCGCACTGAAGCTTTCTTT; CDR3aa: CAISDEGGRTEAFF
abundance: -; v_gene: TRBV28; j_gene: TRBJ1-4; d_gene: -; CDR3nt: TGTGCCAGCAGTTCAGTCTCAGGGTTACGGGAAAAACTGTTTTTT; CDR3aa: CASSSVSGLREKLFF
abundance: -; v_gene: TRBV9; j_gene: TRBJ1-1; d_gene: -; CDR3nt: TGTGCCAGCACAAAGGTCGGGGGAGGGAACACTGAAGCTTTCTTT; CDR3aa: CASTKVGGGNTEAFF
abundance: -; v_gene: TRBV6-1; j_gene: TRBJ1-2; d_gene: TRBD1; CDR3nt: TGTGCCAGCAGAGTGACAGGGGCCCTCTATGGCTACACCTTC; CDR3aa: CASRVTGALYGYTF
abundance: -; v_gene: TRBV18; j_gene: TRBJ2-1; d_gene: TRBD2; CDR3nt: TGTGCCAGCTCATATGGGACTAGCGGGGGGAATGAGCAGTTCTTC; CDR3aa: CASSYGTSGGNEQFF
abundance: -; v_gene: TRBV5-1; j_gene: TRBJ2-7; d_gene: TRBD1; CDR3nt: TGCGCCAGCAGCTTGGGGACAGGGGGCGCCGTATCCTACGAGCAGTACTTC; CDR3aa: CASSLGTGGAVSYEQYF
abundance: -; v_gene: TRBV11-2; j_gene: TRBJ2-7; d_gene: -; CDR3nt: TGTGCCAGCAGCCAGGGAGGCGAGCAGTACTTC; CDR3aa: CASSQGGEQYF
abundance: -; v_gene: TRBV5-1; j_gene: TRBJ2-5; d_gene: TRBD2; CDR3nt: TGCGCCAGCAGCTTGTATGGGACTATGGGTGAGACCCAGTACTTC; CDR3aa: CASSLYGTMGETQYF
abundance: -; v_gene: TRBV28; j_gene: TRBJ1-4; d_gene: -; CDR3nt: TGTGCCAGCATCCCACAGATGGTCGGTGAAAAACTGTTTTTT; CDR3aa: CASIPQMVGEKLFF
abundance: -; v_gene: TRBV7-6; j_gene: TRBJ2-3; d_gene: -; CDR3nt: TGTGCCAGCAGGGGCCTGACAGATACGCAGTATTTT; CDR3aa: CASRGLTDTQYF
abundance: -; v_gene: TRBV7-3; j_gene: TRBJ2-7; d_gene: -; CDR3nt: TGTGCCAGCAGCCCAGGGGACGGAGAGCAGTACTTC; CDR3aa: CASSPGDGEQYF
abundance: many; v_gene: TRBV19; j_gene: TRBJ1-3; d_gene: -; CDR3nt: TGTGCCAGTAGTCAACAGGACTCTGGAAACACCATATATTTT; CDR3aa: CASSQQDSGNTIYF
abundance: once; v_gene: TRBV10-3; j_gene: TRBJ1-2; d_gene: TRBD1; CDR3nt: TGTGCCATTGTTGACAGGGGGCTTACCGGAACCTATGGCTACACCTTC; CDR3aa: CAIVDRGLTGTYGYTF
abundance: -; v_gene: TRBV10-1; j_gene: TRBJ2-1; d_gene: -; CDR3nt: TGCGCCAGCCGGAGCGCCCCCAGGAGAGCCGGGGAGTTCCGTGAGCAGTTCTTC; CDR3aa: CASRSAPRRAGEFREQFF
abundance: -; v_gene: TRBV6-4; j_gene: TRBJ1-1; d_gene: TRBD1; CDR3nt: TGTGCCAGCAGGGCTCGACAGGGTAGTGATGCTTTCTTT; CDR3aa: CASRARQGSDAFF
abundance: few; v_gene: TRBV6-5; j_gene: TRBJ1-1; d_gene: TRBD1; CDR3nt: TGTGCCAGCAGCCGGGACAGCGGGACTGAAGCTTTCTTT; CDR3aa: CASSRDSGTEAFF